This TCR beta chain derives from a study of graft-versus-host responses after intestinal transplantation. The wider study: Once they had received anti-thymocyte globulin induction, all recipients took tacrolimus and steroids for around three years.

Overall study findings and caveats: GvH clones were found in recipient marrow; some appeared first in ileum or blood. Early declines in HvG clones that occurred post-transplant were associated with peak circulating GvH clone levels.

This table comes from immunoSEQ multiplex PCR, and its TCRdb copy is limited to in-frame clones, with some not included. The repertoire holds tens of thousands of clones, 89% seen once, with about 5.1% in the top ten. CDR3 length equals 16 residues. Trimming pared 4 bases from V and 3 bases from J, leaving 19 bases between. Per germline, CDR1 MNHEY and CDR2 SVGAGI. With respect to this clone: Its cognate antigen is unknown.

The chain has TRBV6-5 and TRBJ2-7; D perhaps matches TRBD2 (5 bases). Specimen: PBMCs, collected more than 62 days after intestinal transplantation. This clonotype originated in a human patient who received an intestinal transplant, so some T cells may come from the graft donor. In DNA, the CDR3 is TGTGCCAGCAGTTCACTCTTTGCGACTAAGGACTACGAGCAGTACTTC. This encodes CASSSLFATKDYEQYF.